Each of the 18 T cell receptor beta chains below was sequenced from the same sample in a study of radiotherapy plus CTLA-4 blockade in lung cancer. Profiling relied on immunoSEQ multiplex PCR, and the TCRdb table lists in-frame clones only, not all of them. The sample includes 70,000 to 100,000 clones, 70% to 90% seen only once; the top ten take about 2%. Source: peripheral blood, taken from a patient treated with radiotherapy plus ipilimumab. These receptor sequences come from a human donor with non-small cell lung cancer who had a partial response to radiotherapy plus ipilimumab.

This clone was seen a single time. The chain couples TRBV2 to TRBJ2-1, with 8 bases aligning to TRBD2. The germline V gene has CDR1 SNHLY and CDR2 FYNNEI. The J segment lost 1 base and the V segment lost 4 bases, leaving 9 bases of the junction unmatched. The CDR3 totals 17 residues. This CDR3 is CASSVRGSGISYNEQFF. The CDR3 DNA follows: TGTGCCAGCAGTGTTCGGGGTAGCGGGATATCCTACAATGAGCAGTTCTTC.

V gene TRBV28 combines with J gene TRBJ1-2; 9 bases align to TRBD1. Per germline, CDR1 MDHEN and CDR2 SYDVKM. The CDR3 is made up of 14 amino acids. J was trimmed by 6 bases and V by 6 bases; bases with no gene match: 8. CDR3 amino acids: CASRRPGQGDGYTF. The CDR3 DNA follows: TGTGCCAGCAGACGACCGGGACAGGGCGATGGCTACACCTTC.

The CDR3 DNA is TGTGCCAGCAGCGTAGACACCAGCTCCTACAATGAGCAGTTCTTC. It encodes CASSVDTSSYNEQFF. The V and J genes are TRBV9 and TRBJ2-1, with D unclear. V lost 0 bases and J lost 0, with 7 bases in between. Germline CDR1 and CDR2: SGDLS and YYNGEE. This CDR3 is built from 15 residues.

The chain carries TRBV28 and TRBJ1-1; perhaps TRBD1 as D (5 bases). Germline V gene sequence: CDR1 MDHEN, CDR2 SYDVKM. The V gene lost 10 bases and the J gene lost 1 base, with 16 bases spanning the gap. The CDR3 is made up of 14 amino acids. The CDR3 protein is CAIGGTGTNTEAFF. For the CDR3, the DNA is TGTGCCATTGGGGGGACCGGGACGAACACTGAAGCTTTCTTT.

This clone was picked up one time. The chain joins TRBV5-1 to TRBJ2-3, with D uncertain. The CDR3 is 13 amino acids. From germline, CDR1 is SGHRS and CDR2 YFSETQ. Trimming shortened V by 1 base and J by 4 bases, and 7 bases separated the two germline ends. The chain's CDR3 is CASSLWQSDTQYF. The CDR3 DNA sequence: TGCGCCAGCAGCTTGTGGCAATCAGATACGCAGTATTTT.

This clone was counted a few times. CDR3 DNA sequence: TGTGCCAGCAGTGGACAGGGGGTTGGAAACACCATATATTTT. It translates to CASSGQGVGNTIYF. The chain is built from TRBV6-5 and TRBJ1-3, with 10 bases identical to TRBD1. This CDR3 spans 14 amino acids. Unmatched junction bases numbered 1, after V lost 5 bases and J lost 3 bases. CDR1 MNHEY and CDR2 SVGAGI come from the germline V gene.

The J gene is TRBJ2-6, the V gene TRBV19; the D gene is possibly TRBD1 (5 bases). This CDR3 spans 17 amino acids. Germline V CDR1 and CDR2: LNHDA, SQIVND (reference sequence). Trimming shortened V by 1 base and J by 0 bases, and 10 bases separated the two germline ends. The CDR3 sequence: CASSIVNRPSGANVLTF. The CDR3 region has the DNA TGTGCCAGTAGTATAGTGAACAGGCCCTCTGGGGCCAACGTCCTGACTTTC.

This clone was counted once. The CDR3 DNA reads TGTGCCAGCAGTTTCCGCCCCCCACAAACAAATACGCAGTATTTT. This codes for CASSFRPPQTNTQYF. V gene TRBV28 combines with J gene TRBJ2-3; no reliable D call. The V gene's germline CDR1 is MDHEN and CDR2 SYDVKM. The V and J ends lost 3 bases and 7 bases respectively, with 17 bases between them. There are 15 residues in the CDR3.

The rearrangement joins TRBV7-8 to TRBJ2-1; 15 nucleotides agree with TRBD2. The CDR3 sequence is 18 residues long. V lost 1 base, J lost 10 bases, and 11 bases stayed unmatched. Per germline, CDR1 SGHVS and CDR2 FQNEAQ. The CDR3 protein is CASSLGTSGRGGRREQFF. The CDR3 bases are TGTGCCAGCAGCTTAGGGACTAGCGGGAGGGGGGGAAGAAGGGAGCAGTTCTTC.

The V call is TRBV2, the J call TRBJ1-1, with unresolved D. This CDR3 is 13 amino acids long. V lost 6 bases and J 11 bases, leaving 19 bases between the germline ends. The V gene's germline CDR1 is SNHLY and CDR2 FYNNEI. CDR3 nucleotides: TGTGCCAGCAGGGATGACACCCCCAACGTGGCTTTCTTT. As protein: CASRDDTPNVAFF.

The chain carries TRBV28 and TRBJ2-7; D is undetermined. Looked up from germline, CDR1 is MDHEN and CDR2 is SYDVKM. CDR3 length: 13 residues. Trimming left V 5 bases short and J 6 bases short, with 14 bases between. The CDR3 sequence is CASSVSPGAEQYV. CDR3 in DNA: TGTGCCAGCAGTGTTTCTCCCGGAGCCGAGCAGTACGTC.

The genes are TRBV18 and TRBJ2-2; D is possibly TRBD1 (5 bases). There are 16 residues in the CDR3. CDR1 is KGHSH, CDR2 LQKENI, per germline. V was cut by 1 base and J by 2 bases, with 11 bases left in between. The CDR3 spells CASSPRRQGNTGELFF. As DNA, the CDR3 is TGTGCCAGCTCACCACGTCGTCAGGGCAACACCGGGGAGCTGTTTTTT.

The chain couples TRBV19 to TRBJ2-1; 10 bases map to TRBD2. V gave up 4 bases and J gave up 7 bases; unmatched junction bases: 7. Germline V lookup: CDR1 LNHDA, CDR2 SQIVND (reference sequence). This CDR3 has 15 residues. In nucleotides, the CDR3 is TGTGCCAGTAGTAAGGGGTCTAGCGGGAGTAATGAGCAGTTCTTC. Translating gives CASSKGSSGSNEQFF.

The genes are TRBV5-1 and TRBJ2-2; 12 nucleotides align to TRBD2. V lost 0 bases to trimming and J lost 3 bases; unmatched junction nucleotides: 6. Looked up from germline, CDR1 is SGHRS and CDR2 is YFSETQ. This CDR3 spans 18 amino acids. The CDR3: CASSLVLAGGMYTGELFF. DNA of the CDR3: TGCGCCAGCAGCTTGGTGCTAGCGGGAGGGATGTACACCGGGGAGCTGTTTTTT.

The V gene is TRBV5-8, the J gene TRBJ1-1, with 7 bases aligning to TRBD1. Germline V gene sequence: CDR1 SGHTS, CDR2 YDEGEE. V gave up 2 bases and J gave up 1 base; unmatched junction bases: 2. This CDR3 contains 14 residues. CDR3 sequence reads: CASSFRDRNTEAFF. The CDR3 DNA sequence: TGTGCCAGCAGCTTCCGGGACAGGAACACTGAAGCTTTCTTT.

V is TRBV28 and J is TRBJ1-1, with TRBD1 as a possible D gene (5 bases). Germline loops: CDR1 MDHEN, CDR2 SYDVKM. There are 13 residues in the CDR3. The V end was cut by 8 bases, the J end by 4 bases, with 14 bases between. The CDR3 DNA reads as TGTGCCAGCGCGGGGCCTTCGAGCACTGAAGCTTTCTTT. Amino acids: CASAGPSSTEAFF.

For this clone: At the DNA level, this CDR3 is encoded by other sequences in the same sample as well. The chain links TRBV28 to TRBJ2-7, with 16 nucleotides matching TRBD2. Trimming took 6 bases from V and 9 from J; bases not matched to a gene: 11. CDR3 length: 16 amino acids. From germline, CDR1 is MDHEN and CDR2 SYDVKM. CDR3 bases: TGTGCCAGCAGACCACCGGGACTAGCGGGGGGGACCCCGCAGTACGTC. Protein: CASRPPGLAGGTPQYV.

This clone was seen a single time. The V call is TRBV6-6, the J call TRBJ1-5; 7 bases agree with TRBD1. Per the germline V gene, CDR1 is MNHNY and CDR2 is SVGAGI (reference sequence). The CDR3 contains 15 residues. Trimming removed 1 base from V and 3 bases from J; junction bases left unmatched: 3. The CDR3 region has the DNA TGTGCCAGCAGTTACTGGGGACAGAACAATCAGCCCCAGCATTTT. Translated, it gives CASSYWGQNNQPQHF.